This passage covers 24 T cell receptor beta chains from one sample sequenced in a study of blood T cell repertoires in COVID-19. Here immunoSEQ multiplex PCR was the method, and the copy in TCRdb shows in-frame clones only, minus some. The sample carries hundreds of thousands of clones, approximately 84% recorded once. Sequences were obtained from peripheral blood. Receptor source: a woman between 25 and 40 years old who had recovered from COVID-19.

V is TRBV6-4 and J is TRBJ1-1; 8 nucleotides agree with TRBD1. This CDR3 contains 16 residues. V dropped 6 bases and J dropped 0; count of bases not matched to a gene: 9. Germline CDR1 MRHNA, CDR2 SNTAGT. DNA for the CDR3: TGTGCCAGCAGGGAGAGGGCAGGGGGCATGAACACTGAAGCTTTCTTT. Encoded protein: CASRERAGGMNTEAFF.

The chain carries TRBV6-5 and TRBJ1-1, with 7 bases aligning to TRBD1. Germline-derived CDR1 and CDR2 are MNHEY and SVGAGI. Losses at the gene ends were 8 bases for V and 7 bases for J; bases not matched to a gene: 10. The CDR3 is 13 amino acids. The CDR3 nucleotides are TGTGCCAGCGGAATCAGGGGGTTCAGTGAAGCTTTCTTT. It codes for CASGIRGFSEAFF.

The chain links TRBV18 to TRBJ1-2; possibly TRBD1 for D (5 bases). The CDR3 sequence is 15 residues long. CDR1 and CDR2 (germline): KGHSH, LQKENI. Trimming took off 3 bases at V and 2 bases at J, with 13 bases between the two ends. CDR3 DNA: TGTGCCAGCTCACCTAACCGGACACCCAACTATGGCTACACCTTC. Protein product: CASSPNRTPNYGYTF. Variable domain in full (rest from reference TRBV18 and TRBJ1-2): NAGVMQNPRHLVRRRGQEARLRCSPMKGHSHVYWYRQLPEEGLKFMVYLQKENIIDESGMPKERFSAEFPKEGPSILRIQQVVRGDSAAYFCASSPNRTPNYGYTFGSGTRLTVV.

V usage is TRBV29-1 and J usage is TRBJ1-4, with TRBD1 matching 8 bases. CDR1 and CDR2 from the germline V gene are SQVTM and ANQGSEA. The CDR3 consists of 14 residues. V trimming: 6 bases; J trimming: 4 bases; junction bases outside the gene matches: 7. The CDR3 loop is CSVAKTGDNEKLFF. The CDR3 region has the DNA TGCAGCGTGGCAAAGACAGGGGATAATGAAAAACTGTTTTTT.

The chain uses TRBV28 and TRBJ2-3, with D possibly TRBD2 on 6 matching bases. The V end lost 5 bases, the J end lost 3 bases, and 12 bases lay between the germline ends. Per the germline V gene, CDR1 is MDHEN and CDR2 is SYDVKM. CDR3 length: 14 residues. The CDR3, as DNA: TGTGCCAGCAGTAATGGACTACAAACAGATACGCAGTATTTT. Translating gives CASSNGLQTDTQYF.

This chain links TRBV20-1 with TRBJ2-7, with D possibly matching TRBD2 (7 bases). V dropped 3 bases and J dropped 4 bases, with 19 bases sitting between them. The CDR3 runs to 15 residues. Germline assignment: CDR1 DFQATT and CDR2 SNEGSKA (reference sequence). Here the CDR3 reads CSASRGGEKRYEQYF. The CDR3, as DNA: TGCAGTGCTAGTCGAGGGGGGGAAAAGAGGTACGAGCAGTACTTC.

The V and J genes are TRBV7-2 and TRBJ1-2; 7 nucleotides align to TRBD1. CDR1 is SGHTA, CDR2 FQGNSA, per germline. Trimming cost V 1 base and J 7 bases; bases outside gene matches: 6. The CDR3 sequence is 14 residues long. The CDR3 here is CASSLGQGGGGYTF. DNA of the CDR3: TGTGCCAGCAGCTTAGGACAGGGAGGCGGTGGCTACACCTTC.

Here the CDR3 DNA reads TGTGCCAGCAGCCCATCCGGGGTCTCCTTAAATGGCTACACCTTC. It translates to CASSPSGVSLNGYTF. This rearrangement joins TRBV3-1 (or the pseudogene TRBV3-2) to TRBJ1-2, with unresolved D. This CDR3 is built from 15 residues. CDR1 is LGHDT, CDR2 YNNKEL, per germline (reference sequence). V gave up 4 bases and J gave up 6 bases, with 18 bases separating them.

To note about this clone: The sample has other DNA sequences that encode this CDR3 too. The chain uses TRBV27 and TRBJ2-7, with D possibly matching TRBD1 (6 bases). The germline V gene has CDR1 MNHEY and CDR2 SMNVEV (reference sequence). V shed 3 bases and J shed 1 base, with 7 bases lying between them. The CDR3 totals 13 residues. The CDR3 DNA reads as TGTGCCAGCAGTTTGACAGGTTCCTACGAGCAGTACTTC. This gives the protein CASSLTGSYEQYF.

The rearrangement links TRBV19 to TRBJ2-1; D ambiguous. V was trimmed by 5 bases and J by 0 bases, leaving 14 bases between them. The CDR3 runs 16 residues. The germline gives CDR1 LNHDA, CDR2 SQIVND (reference sequence). Here the CDR3 reads CASSSIDSLSYNEQFF. In nucleotides, the CDR3 is TGTGCCAGTAGTTCTATCGACTCTCTCTCCTACAATGAGCAGTTCTTC.

This chain links TRBV5-1 with TRBJ1-4; TRBD1 matches 9 bases. The V gene's germline CDR1 is SGHRS and CDR2 YFSETQ. Trimming removed 5 bases from V and 5 bases from J; junction bases left unmatched: 7. The CDR3 is 15 residues long. The CDR3 loop reads CASRPGQGPNEKLFF. The CDR3 DNA follows: TGCGCCAGCAGACCCGGACAGGGGCCAAATGAAAAACTGTTTTTT.

The rearrangement joins TRBV7-2 to TRBJ2-2; tentatively, D is TRBD2 (5 bases). Germline lookup yields CDR1 SGHTA and CDR2 FQGNSA. Trimming shortened V by 10 bases and J by 5 bases, and 17 bases separated the two germline ends. CDR3 length: 14 amino acids. CDR3 in amino acids: CATKNSPGTGELFF. CDR3 nucleotides: TGTGCCACCAAGAACTCCCCGGGGACCGGGGAGCTGTTTTTT.

CDR3 protein: CASRTDRPLSYEQYF. The CDR3 DNA sequence: TGTGCCAGCAGAACGGACAGGCCCCTCTCCTACGAGCAGTACTTC. This chain links TRBV6-5 with TRBJ2-7, with TRBD1 matching over 7 bases. The junction had 8 bases not matched to a gene; V was cut back by 6 bases and J by 0 bases. The CDR3 is made up of 15 amino acids. Looked up from germline, CDR1 is MNHEY and CDR2 is SVGAGI.

The genes are TRBV28 and TRBJ2-3, with no clear D. The CDR3 spans 15 residues. Trimming stripped 2 bases from V and 2 bases from J, with 11 bases between. Germline values: CDR1 MDHEN, CDR2 SYDVKM. The DNA for the CDR3 is TGTGCCAGCAGTTTACAGTTAACAGCCACAGATACGCAGTATTTT. This sequence encodes CASSLQLTATDTQYF.

The rearrangement links TRBV21-1 to TRBJ1-3; TRBD1 is taken as the D call from the table, unchecked against the DNA. TRBV21-1 corresponds to a pseudogene. This CDR3 has 15 amino acids. In DNA, the CDR3 is TGTGCCAGCAGCAAAGACAGGGGCTCTGGAAACACCATATATTTT. This codes for CASSKDRGSGNTIYF.

V gene TRBV5-8 combines with J gene TRBJ2-6; D remains ambiguous. Germline V gene sequence: CDR1 SGHTS, CDR2 YDEGEE. Trimming cost V 4 bases and J 0 bases, with 14 bases left between them. The CDR3 runs 17 residues. CDR3 coding DNA: TGTGCCAGCAGCAGTGACGGGTCCTCCTCTGGGGCCAACGTCCTGACTTTC. Protein: CASSSDGSSSGANVLTF. Full variable domain (remainder filled in from reference TRBV5-8 and TRBJ2-6): EAGVTQSPTHLIKTRGQQATLRCSPISGHTSVYWYQQALGLGLQFLLWYDEGEERNRGNFPPRFSGRQFPNYSSELNVNALELEDSALYLCASSSDGSSSGANVLTFGAGSRLTVL.

This chain joins TRBV27 and TRBJ1-2; D perhaps matches TRBD1 (6 bases). Trimming pared 3 bases from V and 0 bases from J, leaving 11 bases between. This CDR3 spans 15 amino acids. Germline V CDR1 and CDR2: MNHEY, SMNVEV (reference sequence). CDR3 nucleotides: TGTGCCAGCAGTTTGACAGGTTTCGCTAACTATGGCTACACCTTC. It yields the protein CASSLTGFANYGYTF.

The chain joins TRBV2 to TRBJ2-3; 11 nucleotides agree with TRBD2. The CDR3 is 15 amino acids. The germline V gene has CDR1 SNHLY and CDR2 FYNNEI. V trimming: 6 bases; J trimming: 7 bases; junction bases outside the gene matches: 9. The CDR3 DNA follows: TGTGCCAGCAGACTAGCGGGGGTTGAGTCTCATACGCAGTATTTT. This encodes CASRLAGVESHTQYF. The complete variable domain, with remaining parts taken from reference TRBV2 and TRBJ2-3, reads EPEVTQTPSHQVTQMGQEVILRCVPISNHLYFYWYRQILGQKVEFLVSFYNNEISEKSEIFDDQFSVERPDGSNFTLKIRSTKLEDSAMYFCASRLAGVESHTQYFGPGTRLTVL.

The chain employs TRBV28 and TRBJ2-2; the D is unclear. Trimming stripped 2 bases from V and 8 bases from J, with 6 bases between. CDR1 MDHEN and CDR2 SYDVKM come from the germline V gene. The CDR3 length is 12 residues. The chain's CDR3 is CASSLPVGELFF. The CDR3 nucleotides read TGTGCCAGCAGTTTACCCGTTGGGGAGCTGTTTTTT.

The chain recombines TRBV5-4 with TRBJ2-3, with 7 bases identical to TRBD2. CDR1 SGHNT and CDR2 YYREEE come from the germline V gene (reference sequence). J lost 0 bases, V lost 3 bases, and 4 bases had no gene match. This CDR3 has 15 residues. In DNA, the CDR3 is TGTGCCAGCAGCTCCTTTAGCGGGAGCACAGATACGCAGTATTTT. It codes for CASSSFSGSTDTQYF. Based on the CDR3 plus reference TRBV5-4 and TRBJ2-3, the full variable domain is ETGVTQSPTHLIKTRGQQVTLRCSSQSGHNTVSWYQQALGQGPQFIFQYYREEENGRGNFPPRFSGLQFPNYSSELNVNALELDDSALYLCASSSFSGSTDTQYFGPGTRLTVL.

The rearrangement joins TRBV7-9 to TRBJ1-3; unclear D gene. Looked up from germline, CDR1 is SEHNR and CDR2 is FQNEAQ (reference sequence). Trimming took off 1 base at V and 0 bases at J, with 7 bases between the two ends. The CDR3 consists of 15 residues. In DNA form, the CDR3 reads TGTGCCAGCAGCTTAGGGCCGCACTCTGGAAACACCATATATTTT. Its protein product is CASSLGPHSGNTIYF.

The chain carries TRBV28 and TRBJ2-3; D is possibly TRBD2 (6 bases). The CDR3 is 10 amino acids. Germline V gives CDR1 MDHEN, CDR2 SYDVKM. V lost 4 bases to trimming and J lost 14 bases, with 10 bases between them. CDR3 nucleotides: TGTGCCAGCAGTTCCTGGACTATGTATTTT. It translates to CASSSWTMYF.

The rearrangement uses TRBV4-2 and TRBJ1-4; a weak D match, TRBD1 (5 bases). The germline CDR1 and CDR2 sequences are LGHNA and YNFKEQ. The CDR3 has 17 residues. Trimming took off 1 base at V and 3 bases at J, with 15 bases between the two ends. This chain's CDR3 is CASSQAAVQGSNEKLFF. Written as DNA, the CDR3 is TGTGCCAGCAGCCAAGCCGCTGTCCAGGGATCTAATGAAAAACTGTTTTTT.

V gene TRBV4-3 combines with J gene TRBJ1-5; tentatively, D is TRBD1 (5 bases). Trimming shortened V by 0 bases and J by 6 bases, and 12 bases separated the two germline ends. The CDR3 sequence is 15 residues long. Germline V lookup: CDR1 LGHNA, CDR2 YSLEER. CDR3 sequence: CASSQDNQGAQPQHF. CDR3 in DNA: TGCGCCAGCAGCCAAGATAATCAGGGTGCTCAGCCCCAGCATTTT.